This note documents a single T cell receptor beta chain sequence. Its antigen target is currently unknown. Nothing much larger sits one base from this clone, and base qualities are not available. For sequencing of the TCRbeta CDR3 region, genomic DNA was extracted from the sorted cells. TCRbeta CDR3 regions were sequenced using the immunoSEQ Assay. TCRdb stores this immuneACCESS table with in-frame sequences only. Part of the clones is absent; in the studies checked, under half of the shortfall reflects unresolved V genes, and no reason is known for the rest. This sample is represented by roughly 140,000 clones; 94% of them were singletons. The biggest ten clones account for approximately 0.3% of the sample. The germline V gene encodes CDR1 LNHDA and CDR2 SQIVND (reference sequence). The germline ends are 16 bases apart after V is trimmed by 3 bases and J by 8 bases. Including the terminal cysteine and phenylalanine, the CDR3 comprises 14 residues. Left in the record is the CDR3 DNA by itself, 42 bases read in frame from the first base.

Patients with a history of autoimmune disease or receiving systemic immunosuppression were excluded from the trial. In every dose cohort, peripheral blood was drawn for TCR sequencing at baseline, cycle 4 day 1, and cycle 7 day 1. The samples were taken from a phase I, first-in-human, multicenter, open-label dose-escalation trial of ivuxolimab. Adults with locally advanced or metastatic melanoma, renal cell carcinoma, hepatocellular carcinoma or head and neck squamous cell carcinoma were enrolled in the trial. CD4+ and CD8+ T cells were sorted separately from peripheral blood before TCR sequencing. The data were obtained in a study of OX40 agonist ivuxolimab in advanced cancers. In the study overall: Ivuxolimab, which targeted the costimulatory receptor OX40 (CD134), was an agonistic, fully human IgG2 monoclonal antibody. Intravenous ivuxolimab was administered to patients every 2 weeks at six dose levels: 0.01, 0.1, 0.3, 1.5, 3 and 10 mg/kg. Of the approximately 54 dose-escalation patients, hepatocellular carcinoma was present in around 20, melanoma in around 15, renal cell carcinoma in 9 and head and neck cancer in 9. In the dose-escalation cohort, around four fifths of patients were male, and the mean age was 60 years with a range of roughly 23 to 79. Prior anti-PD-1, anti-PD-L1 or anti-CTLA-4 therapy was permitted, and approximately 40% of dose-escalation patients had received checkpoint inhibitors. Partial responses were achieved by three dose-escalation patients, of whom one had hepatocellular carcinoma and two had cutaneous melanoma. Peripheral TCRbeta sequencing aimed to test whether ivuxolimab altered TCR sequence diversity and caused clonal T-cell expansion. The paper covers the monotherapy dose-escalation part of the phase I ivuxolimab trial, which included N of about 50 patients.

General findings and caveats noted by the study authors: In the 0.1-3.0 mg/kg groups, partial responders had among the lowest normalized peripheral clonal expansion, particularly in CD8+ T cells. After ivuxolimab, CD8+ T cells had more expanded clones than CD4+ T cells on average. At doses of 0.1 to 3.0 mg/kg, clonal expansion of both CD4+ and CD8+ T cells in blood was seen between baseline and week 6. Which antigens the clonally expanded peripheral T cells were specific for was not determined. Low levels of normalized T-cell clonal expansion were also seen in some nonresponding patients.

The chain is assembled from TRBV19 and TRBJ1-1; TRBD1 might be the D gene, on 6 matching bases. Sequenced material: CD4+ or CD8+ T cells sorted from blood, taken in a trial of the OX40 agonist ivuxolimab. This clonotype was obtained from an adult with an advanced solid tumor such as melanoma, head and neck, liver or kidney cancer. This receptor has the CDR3 CASSIPDRLSEAFF. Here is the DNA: TGTGCCAGTAGTATCCCCGACAGGCTGAGCGAAGCTTTCTTT.